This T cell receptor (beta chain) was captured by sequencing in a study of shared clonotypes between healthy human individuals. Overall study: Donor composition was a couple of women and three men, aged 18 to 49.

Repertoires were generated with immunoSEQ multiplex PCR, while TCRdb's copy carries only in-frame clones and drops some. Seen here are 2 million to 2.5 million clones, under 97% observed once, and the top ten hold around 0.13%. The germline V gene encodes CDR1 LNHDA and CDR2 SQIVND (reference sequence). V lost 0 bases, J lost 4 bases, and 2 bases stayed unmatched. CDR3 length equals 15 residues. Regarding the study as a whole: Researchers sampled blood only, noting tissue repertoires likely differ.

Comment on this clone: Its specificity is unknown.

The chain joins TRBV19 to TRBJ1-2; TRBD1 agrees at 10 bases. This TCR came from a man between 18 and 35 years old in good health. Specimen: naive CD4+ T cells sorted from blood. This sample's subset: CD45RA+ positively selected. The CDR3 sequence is CASSIEGQGIYGYTF. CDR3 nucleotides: TGTGCCAGTAGTATAGAGGGACAGGGGATCTATGGCTACACCTTC.